This TCR beta chain was documented in a study of blood T cell repertoires in COVID-19. Study summary: PBMCs, B-cell-depleted T cells, or T cells were the source of the cDNA or gDNA that made up the material.

The authors' processing: Counts of nucleated cells, estimated from reference gene primer amplification, were obtained. Some clones are missing from TCRdb's copy, which holds only in-frame ones; the method was immunoSEQ multiplex PCR. V and J calls and clone size come straight from that table; D and trimming were deduced from the DNA. The data show 200,000 to 250,000 clones, with around 84% seen just once and 18% held by the top ten. Germline assignment: CDR1 PRHDT and CDR2 FYEKMQ (reference sequence). CDR3 length equals 15 residues. V lost 6 bases, J lost 5 bases, and 17 bases lay in between. This rearrangement joins TRBV13 to TRBJ2-1, with a tentative D call TRBD2 (6 bases). Material: peripheral blood. This TCR was recovered from a woman aged 80 or over with active or convalescent COVID-19. CDR3: CASRRPGTGNNEQFF. The DNA for the CDR3 is TGTGCCAGCAGGCGTCCCGGGACTGGAAACAATGAGCAGTTCTTC.